This TCR beta chain was captured by sequencing in a study of TIL therapy for anti-PD-1-resistant metastatic lung cancer. Sequencing used immunoSEQ v3. TCRdb keeps only in-frame clones here, not all; method: immunoSEQ multiplex PCR. The data show just over 45,000 clones, 79% seen once. V lost 7 bases to trimming and J lost 4 bases; unmatched junction nucleotides: 9. The CDR3 loop spans 15 amino acids. CDR1 and CDR2 (germline): SGHDT, YYEEEE. Time point indicated: pre-treatment sample, taken before nivolumab and TIL therapy. The clonotype was recovered from a man in his sixties or seventies with non-small cell lung cancer. Sequenced here: blood, sampled at baseline. This sequence joins TRBV5-6 and TRBJ2-2; TRBD1 agrees at 8 bases. The CDR3 here is CASLRNRGITGELFF. The CDR3 nucleotides are TGTGCCAGCCTCCGAAACAGGGGGATCACCGGGGAGCTGTTTTTT.